This T cell receptor (beta chain) was identified during a study of shared clonotypes between healthy human individuals. The length of the CDR3 is 14 residues. Trimming shortened V by 7 bases and J by 4 bases, and 15 bases separated the two germline ends. Germline loops: CDR1 LNHDA, CDR2 SQIVND (reference sequence). Generated by immunoSEQ multiplex PCR, the TCRdb table keeps only in-frame clones and is missing some. The sample has about 980,000 clones, about three quarters seen once. Input material: memory CD4+ T cells sorted from blood. Indicated subset: CD45RA-negative fraction. This rearrangement joins TRBV19 to TRBJ2-3; D unclear. This receptor was taken from a man aged 18 to 30 in good health. Here the CDR3 reads CASTPGYSPDTQYF. The CDR3 DNA reads TGTGCCAGTACCCCGGGCTATTCTCCAGATACGCAGTATTTT.